This T cell receptor beta chain derives from a study of T cell repertoires in cytomegalovirus infection. The length of the CDR3 is 18 residues. CDR1 and CDR2 from the germline V gene are LGHDT and YNNKEL (reference sequence). The V end was cut by 4 bases, the J end by 1 base, with 17 bases between. TCRdb recomputed calls from the reads with MiXCR, one row per CDR3 protein. The sample has around 530,000 distinct CDR3 sequences, 26% seen once; the top ten hold approximately 13%. Sequencing was performed on PBMCs. The clonotype comes from a human donor in good health (CMV status not recorded). Some clones in this sample may be carry-over from other donors' samples. This chain uses TRBV3-1 with TRBJ2-6, with TRBD1 as a possible D gene (5 bases). The CDR3 DNA reads TGTGCCAGCAGCCGAGGAATCCAGGGAACTTCTGGGGCCAACGTCCTGACTTTC. Its translation is CASSRGIQGTSGANVLTF.